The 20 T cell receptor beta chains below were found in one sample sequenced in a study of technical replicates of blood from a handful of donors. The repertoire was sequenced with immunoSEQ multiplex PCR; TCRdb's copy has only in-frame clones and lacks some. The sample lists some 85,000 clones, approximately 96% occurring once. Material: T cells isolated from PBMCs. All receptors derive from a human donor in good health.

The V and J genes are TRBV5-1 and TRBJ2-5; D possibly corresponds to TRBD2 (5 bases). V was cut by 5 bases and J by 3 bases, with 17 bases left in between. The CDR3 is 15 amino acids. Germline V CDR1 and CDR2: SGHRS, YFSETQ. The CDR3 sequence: CASSQGRTVKETQYF. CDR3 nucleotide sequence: TGCGCCAGCAGTCAAGGGAGAACGGTTAAAGAGACCCAGTACTTC.

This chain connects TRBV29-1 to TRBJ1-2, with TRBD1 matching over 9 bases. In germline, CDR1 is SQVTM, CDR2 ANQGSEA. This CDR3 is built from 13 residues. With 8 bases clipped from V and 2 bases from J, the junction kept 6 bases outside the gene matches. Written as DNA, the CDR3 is TGCAGCTCTAGGACAGGGGACAACTATGGCTACACCTTC. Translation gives CSSRTGDNYGYTF. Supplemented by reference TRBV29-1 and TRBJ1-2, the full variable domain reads SAVISQKPSRDICQRGTSLTIQCQVDSQVTMMFWYRQQPGQSLTLIATANQGSEATYESGFVIDKFPISRPNLTFSTLTVSNMSPEDSSIYLCSSRTGDNYGYTFGSGTRLTVV.

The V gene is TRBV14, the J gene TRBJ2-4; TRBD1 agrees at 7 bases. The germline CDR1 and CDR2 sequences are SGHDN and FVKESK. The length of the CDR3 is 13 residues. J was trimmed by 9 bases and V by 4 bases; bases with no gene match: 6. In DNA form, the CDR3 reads TGTGCCAGCAGCCTTTCTAACAGGGGCATTCAGTACTTC. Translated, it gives CASSLSNRGIQYF. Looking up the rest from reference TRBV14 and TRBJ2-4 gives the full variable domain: EAGVTQFPSHSVIEKGQTVTLRCDPISGHDNLYWYRRVMGKEIKFLLHFVKESKQDESGMPNNRFLAERTGGTYSTLKVQPAELEDSGVYFCASSLSNRGIQYFGAGTRLSVL.

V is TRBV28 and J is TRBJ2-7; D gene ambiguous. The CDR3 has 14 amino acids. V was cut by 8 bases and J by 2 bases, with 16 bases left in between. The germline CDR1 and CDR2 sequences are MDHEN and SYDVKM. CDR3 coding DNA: TGTGCCAGCTCAGTATCGGGTCATGCCTACGAGCAGTACTTC. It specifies CASSVSGHAYEQYF. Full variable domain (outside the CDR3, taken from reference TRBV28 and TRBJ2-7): DVKVTQSSRYLVKRTGEKVFLECVQDMDHENMFWYRQDPGLGLRLIYFSYDVKMKEKGDIPEGYSVSREKKERFSLILESASTNQTSMYLCASSVSGHAYEQYFGPGTRLTVT.

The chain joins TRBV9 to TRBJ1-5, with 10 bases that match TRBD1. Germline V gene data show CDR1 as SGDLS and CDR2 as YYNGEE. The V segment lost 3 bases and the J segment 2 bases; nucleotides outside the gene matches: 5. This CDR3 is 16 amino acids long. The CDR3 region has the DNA TGTGCCAGCAGCGGCCCCGGGACAGGGGGCAATCAGCCCCAGCATTTT. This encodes CASSGPGTGGNQPQHF.

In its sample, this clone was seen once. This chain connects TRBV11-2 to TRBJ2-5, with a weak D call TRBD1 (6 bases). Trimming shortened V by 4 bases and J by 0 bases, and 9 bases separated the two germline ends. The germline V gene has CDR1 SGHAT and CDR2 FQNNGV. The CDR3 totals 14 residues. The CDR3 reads CASSYHRDQETQYF. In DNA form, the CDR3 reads TGTGCCAGCAGCTACCACAGGGACCAAGAGACCCAGTACTTC.

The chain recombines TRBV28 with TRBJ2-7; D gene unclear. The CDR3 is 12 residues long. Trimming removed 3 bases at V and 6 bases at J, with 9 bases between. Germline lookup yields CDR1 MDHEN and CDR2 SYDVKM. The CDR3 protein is CASSFWVAEQYF. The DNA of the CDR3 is TGTGCCAGCAGTTTTTGGGTAGCCGAGCAGTACTTC.

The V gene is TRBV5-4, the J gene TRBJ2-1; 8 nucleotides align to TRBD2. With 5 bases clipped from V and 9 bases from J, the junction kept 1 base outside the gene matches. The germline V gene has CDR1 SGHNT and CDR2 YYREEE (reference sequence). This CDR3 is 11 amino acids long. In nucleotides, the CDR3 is TGTGCCAGCAGGGCGGGAGGTGAGCAGTTCTTC. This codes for CASRAGGEQFF.

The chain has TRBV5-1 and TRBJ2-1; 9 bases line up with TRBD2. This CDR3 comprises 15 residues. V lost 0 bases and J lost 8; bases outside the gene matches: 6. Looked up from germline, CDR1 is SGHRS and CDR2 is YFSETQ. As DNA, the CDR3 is TGCGCCAGCAGCTTGGTGGTTAGCGGGAGATATGAGCAGTTCTTC. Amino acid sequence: CASSLVVSGRYEQFF.

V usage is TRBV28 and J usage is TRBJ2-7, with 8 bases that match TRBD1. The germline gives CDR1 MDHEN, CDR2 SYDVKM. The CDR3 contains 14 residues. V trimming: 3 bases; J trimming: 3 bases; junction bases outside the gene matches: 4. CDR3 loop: CASSFQGAHYEQYF. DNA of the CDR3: TGTGCCAGCAGTTTTCAGGGGGCCCACTACGAGCAGTACTTC. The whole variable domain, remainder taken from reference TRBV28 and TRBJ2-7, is DVKVTQSSRYLVKRTGEKVFLECVQDMDHENMFWYRQDPGLGLRLIYFSYDVKMKEKGDIPEGYSVSREKKERFSLILESASTNQTSMYLCASSFQGAHYEQYFGPGTRLTVT.

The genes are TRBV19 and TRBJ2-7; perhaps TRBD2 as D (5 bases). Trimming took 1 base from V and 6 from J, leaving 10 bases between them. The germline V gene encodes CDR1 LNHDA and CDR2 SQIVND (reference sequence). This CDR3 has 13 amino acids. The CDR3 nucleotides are TGTGCCAGTAGTATAGGGGAGTTGGGCGAGCAGTACTTC. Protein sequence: CASSIGELGEQYF.

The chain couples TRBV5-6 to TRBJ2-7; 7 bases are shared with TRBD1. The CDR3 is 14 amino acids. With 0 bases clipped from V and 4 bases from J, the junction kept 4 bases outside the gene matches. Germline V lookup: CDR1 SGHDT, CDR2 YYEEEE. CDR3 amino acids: CASSLEGAAYEQYF. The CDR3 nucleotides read TGTGCCAGCAGCTTGGAGGGGGCAGCATACGAGCAGTACTTC.

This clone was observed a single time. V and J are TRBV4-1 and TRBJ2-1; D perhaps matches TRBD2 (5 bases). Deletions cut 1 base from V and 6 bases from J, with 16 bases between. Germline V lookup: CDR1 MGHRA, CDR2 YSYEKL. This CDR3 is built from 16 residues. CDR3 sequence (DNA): TGCGCCAGCAGCCAAGTCCCCCCCCCAGGACTCAATGAGCAGTTCTTC. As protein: CASSQVPPPGLNEQFF.

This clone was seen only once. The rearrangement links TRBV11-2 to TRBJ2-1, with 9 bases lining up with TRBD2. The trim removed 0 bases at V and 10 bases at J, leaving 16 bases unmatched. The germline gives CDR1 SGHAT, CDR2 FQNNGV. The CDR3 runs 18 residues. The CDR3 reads CASSLDLGSGRSFREQFF. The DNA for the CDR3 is TGTGCCAGCAGCTTAGACCTAGGCAGCGGGAGGTCCTTCCGAGAGCAGTTCTTC.

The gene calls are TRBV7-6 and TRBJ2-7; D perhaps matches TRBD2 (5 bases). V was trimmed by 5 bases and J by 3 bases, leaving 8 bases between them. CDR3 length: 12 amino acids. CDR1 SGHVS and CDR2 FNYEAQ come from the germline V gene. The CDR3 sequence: CASSPGLYEQYF. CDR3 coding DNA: TGTGCCAGCAGCCCCGGACTCTACGAGCAGTACTTC. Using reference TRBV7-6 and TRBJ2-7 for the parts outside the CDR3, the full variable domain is GAGVSQSPRYKVTKRGQDVALRCDPISGHVSLYWYRQALGQGPEFLTYFNYEAQQDKSGLPNDRFSAERPEGSISTLTIQRTEQRDSAMYRCASSPGLYEQYFGPGTRLTVT.

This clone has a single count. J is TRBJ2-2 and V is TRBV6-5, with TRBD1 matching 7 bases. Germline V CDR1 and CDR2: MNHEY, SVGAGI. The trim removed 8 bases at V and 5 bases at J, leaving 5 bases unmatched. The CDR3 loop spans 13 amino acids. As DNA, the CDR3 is TGTGCCAGCTCCGGGACAGAGACCGGGGAGCTGTTTTTT. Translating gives CASSGTETGELFF.

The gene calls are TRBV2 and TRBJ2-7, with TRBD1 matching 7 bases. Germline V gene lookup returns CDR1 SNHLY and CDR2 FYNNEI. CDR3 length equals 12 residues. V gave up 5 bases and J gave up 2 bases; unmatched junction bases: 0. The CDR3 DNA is TGTGCCAGCAGTCAGGGGGCCTACGAGCAGTACTTC. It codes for CASSQGAYEQYF.

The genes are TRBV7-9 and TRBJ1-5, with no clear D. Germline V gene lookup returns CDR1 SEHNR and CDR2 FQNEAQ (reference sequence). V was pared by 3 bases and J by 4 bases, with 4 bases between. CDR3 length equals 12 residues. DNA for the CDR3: TGTGCCAGCAGCTTTCAAAATCAGCCCCAGCATTTT. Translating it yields CASSFQNQPQHF.

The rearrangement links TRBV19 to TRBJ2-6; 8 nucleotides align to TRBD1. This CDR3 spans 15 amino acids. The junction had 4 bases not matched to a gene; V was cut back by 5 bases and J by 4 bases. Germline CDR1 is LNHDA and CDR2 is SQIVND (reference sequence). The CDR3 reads CASSARGLGANVLTF. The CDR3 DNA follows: TGTGCCAGTAGTGCCAGGGGGCTGGGGGCCAACGTCCTGACTTTC.

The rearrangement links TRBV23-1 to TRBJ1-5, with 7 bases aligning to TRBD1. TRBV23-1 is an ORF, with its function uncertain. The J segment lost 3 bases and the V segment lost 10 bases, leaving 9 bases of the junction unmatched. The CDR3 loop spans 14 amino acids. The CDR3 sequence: CANLVRGDNQPQHF. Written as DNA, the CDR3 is TGCGCCAACTTAGTCAGGGGGGACAATCAGCCCCAGCATTTT.